Below, 32 T cell receptor beta chains from the same sample are listed, as sequenced in a study of chemoradiotherapy in HPV16-positive cancers. Profiling relied on immunoSEQ multiplex PCR, and the TCRdb table lists in-frame clones only, not all of them. Of about 11,000 clones in the sample, 76% were seen once. The sample was taken from a patient who underwent chemoradiotherapy. These TCRs come from a human donor with HPV-associated anogenital cancer.

The chain couples TRBV5-6 to TRBJ2-7, with D perhaps matching TRBD2 (5 bases). Germline V gene data show CDR1 as SGHDT and CDR2 as YYEEEE. This CDR3 comprises 17 residues. The V end was cut by 5 bases, the J end by 2 bases, with 23 bases between. The DNA of the CDR3 is TGTGCCAGCAGACGAAGTCAAGAGGGATGGTTGGCCTACGAGCAGTACTTC. This sequence encodes CASRRSQEGWLAYEQYF.

The chain carries TRBV2 and TRBJ1-1; tentative D call: TRBD1 (6 bases). Between the trimmed V and J ends, which lost 4 bases and 1 base, there was a span of 10 bases. The germline gives CDR1 SNHLY, CDR2 FYNNEI. CDR3 length: 14 residues. The CDR3 is CASSAGGPNTEAFF. CDR3 in DNA: TGTGCCAGCAGTGCGGGGGGGCCGAACACTGAAGCTTTCTTT.

Only a few counts were recorded for this clone. The chain is built from TRBV12-5 and TRBJ1-5; the D gene is possibly TRBD1 (6 bases). There are 19 residues in the CDR3. V lost 0 bases to trimming and J lost 0 bases, with 18 bases between them. Germline CDR1 and CDR2: LGHNT and FRNRAP. The CDR3 nucleotides are TGTGCTAGTGGTTTGGTACGCGGGGGCAGGGACCATAGCAATCAGCCCCAGCATTTT. This translates into CASGLVRGGRDHSNQPQHF.

The chain is built from TRBV5-1 and TRBJ2-5; D gene uncertain. The DNA end favors TRBJ2-7, so the J call may be wrong. Per the germline V gene, CDR1 is SGHRS and CDR2 is YFSETQ. The CDR3 runs to 14 residues. For the CDR3, the DNA is TGCGCCAGCAGCTTGGGCGCAGCTCAAGACGAGCAGTACTTC. This encodes CASSLGAAQDEQYF.

This clone was counted only a few times. The genes are TRBV7-8 and TRBJ1-6; TRBD1 matches 7 bases. CDR1 SGHVS and CDR2 FQNEAQ come from the germline V gene. Losses at the gene ends were 5 bases for V and 0 bases for J; bases not matched to a gene: 4. The CDR3 is 16 amino acids. The DNA of the CDR3 is TGTGCCAGCAGCCGGGGACAGCGCTCCTATAATTCACCCCTCCACTTT. Encoded protein: CASSRGQRSYNSPLHF.

This clone was counted a single time. The V and J genes are TRBV19 and TRBJ1-1; the D gene is possibly TRBD1 (5 bases). The CDR3 is 14 amino acids. Germline V gene sequence: CDR1 LNHDA, CDR2 SQIVND (reference sequence). Trimming took off 5 bases at V and 5 bases at J, with 15 bases between the two ends. Here the CDR3 reads CASSPGVGGTEAFF. For the CDR3, the DNA is TGTGCCAGTAGTCCGGGGGTGGGAGGTACTGAAGCTTTCTTT.

The chain employs TRBV6-1 and TRBJ1-2; D is unresolved. With 6 bases removed from V and 1 base from J, the gap between germline ends came to 9 bases. CDR1 and CDR2 from the germline V gene are MNHNS and SASEGT. The CDR3 extends over 13 amino acids. The CDR3 region is CASSSDLNYGYTF. Here the CDR3 DNA reads TGTGCCAGCAGCTCAGACCTTAACTATGGCTACACCTTC.

This chain joins TRBV18 and TRBJ1-1; the D is unclear. Per germline, CDR1 KGHSH and CDR2 LQKENI. The CDR3 covers 12 residues. V was trimmed by 6 bases and J by 6 bases, leaving 11 bases between them. CDR3 residues: CASSPDTAEAFF. The CDR3 coding sequence is TGTGCCAGCTCGCCCGATACAGCTGAAGCTTTCTTT.

This chain joins TRBV6-4 and TRBJ2-7; no clear D. CDR3 length: 13 residues. V lost 8 bases and J lost 3, with 14 bases in between. Germline V gene sequence: CDR1 MRHNA, CDR2 SNTAGT. In DNA form, the CDR3 reads TGTGCCAGCTCCTCTCAATATTTCTACGAGCAGTACTTC. This encodes CASSSQYFYEQYF.

The CDR3 sequence is CASSSRDPGTGELFF. The CDR3, as DNA: TGCGCCAGCAGCTCTAGGGACCCGGGGACCGGGGAGCTGTTTTTT. V gene TRBV5-1 combines with J gene TRBJ2-2; either TRBD1 or TRBD2 may supply D (5 bases each). Germline CDR1 reads SGHRS; CDR2 reads YFSETQ. Trimming removed 3 bases from V and 5 bases from J, with 14 bases in between. CDR3 length: 15 amino acids.

The genes are TRBV7-9 and TRBJ1-2; 8 bases line up with TRBD1. Per the germline V gene, CDR1 is SEHNR and CDR2 is FQNEAQ (reference sequence). The CDR3 is 15 amino acids. With 6 bases clipped from V and 6 bases from J, the junction kept 12 bases outside the gene matches. In nucleotides, the CDR3 is TGTGCCAGCAGACAAACCCGACAGGGGAAAGATGGCTACACCTTC. Translation gives CASRQTRQGKDGYTF.

The chain combines TRBV28 with TRBJ2-7; D is unresolved. The CDR3 is made up of 16 amino acids. CDR1 is MDHEN and CDR2 is SYDVKM in the germline V gene. V lost 6 bases and J lost 3, with 21 bases in between. The CDR3 DNA follows: TGTGCCAGCAGCCGTATTGGACGGTCCCGAATCTACGAGCAGTACTTC. It yields the protein CASSRIGRSRIYEQYF.

The CDR3 here is CAWSVGSTDTQYF. In nucleotides, the CDR3 is TGTGCCTGGAGTGTAGGCAGCACAGATACGCAGTATTTT. The V gene is TRBV30, the J gene TRBJ2-3, with D unresolved. CDR3 length: 13 amino acids. Per the germline V gene, CDR1 is GTSNPN and CDR2 is SVGIG (reference sequence). Trimming took 0 bases from V and 0 from J, leaving 4 bases between them.

This clone has just a few counts. The rearrangement links TRBV7-9 to TRBJ2-7, with D hard to call. The CDR3 is made up of 12 amino acids. Trimming took off 4 bases at V and 3 bases at J, with 7 bases between the two ends. Germline CDR1 is SEHNR and CDR2 is FQNEAQ (reference sequence). In nucleotides, the CDR3 is TGTGCCAGCAGCTCCGATTACTACGAGCAGTACTTC. Translated: CASSSDYYEQYF.

The genes are TRBV2 and TRBJ2-3, with a weak D call TRBD2 (6 bases). This CDR3 contains 16 residues. CDR1 is SNHLY and CDR2 is FYNNEI in the germline V gene. The V end was cut by 6 bases, the J end by 4 bases, with 20 bases between. The CDR3 region has the DNA TGTGCCAGCAGATCCGGCGGGGCCAACTCTGCAGATACGCAGTATTTT. It codes for CASRSGGANSADTQYF.

The chain uses TRBV7-8 and TRBJ1-2, with D unresolved. Deletions cut 5 bases from V and 9 bases from J, with 19 bases between. This CDR3 is built from 14 residues. CDR1 and CDR2 from the germline V gene are SGHVS and FQNEAQ. The CDR3 spells CASSTRTIPGSYTF. As DNA, the CDR3 is TGTGCCAGCAGCACCCGGACCATCCCTGGTAGCTACACCTTC.

The chain combines TRBV7-9 with TRBJ1-2, with D uncertain. Germline V gene lookup returns CDR1 SEHNR and CDR2 FQNEAQ (reference sequence). This CDR3 is built from 12 residues. The V gene lost 4 bases and the J gene lost 5 bases, with 8 bases spanning the gap. This chain's CDR3 is CASSYNGYGYTF. Written as DNA, the CDR3 is TGTGCCAGCAGCTATAACGGGTATGGCTACACCTTC.

In its sample, this clone was seen a few times. The chain uses TRBV2 and TRBJ1-2; D is unresolved. The CDR3 is 15 amino acids. The V end lost 4 bases, the J end lost 4 bases, and 16 bases lay between the germline ends. Germline V gives CDR1 SNHLY, CDR2 FYNNEI. The CDR3 here is CASSAGSGPSYGYTF. CDR3 DNA: TGTGCCAGCAGTGCGGGTTCAGGTCCATCCTATGGCTACACCTTC.

The V call is TRBV7-2, the J call TRBJ2-3; D gene ambiguous. The CDR3 covers 13 residues. The germline V gene encodes CDR1 SGHTA and CDR2 FQGNSA. V was trimmed by 4 bases and J by 6 bases, leaving 11 bases between them. The CDR3 DNA is TGTGCCAGCAGCTCGGAGCTAAGGGATACGCAGTATTTT. It yields the protein CASSSELRDTQYF.

This clone was seen a handful of times. The chain couples TRBV21-1 to TRBJ2-2. TRBV21-1 is a known pseudogene. The CDR3 is made up of 16 amino acids. CDR3 sequence reads: CASSNVGAVGTGELFF. The CDR3 nucleotides are TGTGCCAGCAGCAACGTCGGGGCAGTTGGCACCGGGGAGCTGTTTTTT.

The chain has TRBV5-1 and TRBJ2-1; 9 nucleotides align to TRBD2. The V gene's germline CDR1 is SGHRS and CDR2 YFSETQ. CDR3 length: 16 amino acids. Germline trimming cut 0 bases from V and 8 bases from J; bases unmatched to any gene: 9. The CDR3 is CASSLAEAGGPYEQFF. The CDR3 coding sequence is TGCGCCAGCAGCTTGGCCGAGGCGGGGGGGCCCTATGAGCAGTTCTTC.

The rearrangement links TRBV7-3 to TRBJ1-1, with D possibly TRBD1 on 5 matching bases. With 3 bases removed from V and 2 bases from J, the gap between germline ends came to 10 bases. CDR1 SGHTA and CDR2 FQGTGA come from the germline V gene. The CDR3 runs 14 residues. The CDR3 nucleotides read TGTGCCAGCAGCTTGGGGACGGACAACACTGAAGCTTTCTTT. Translated: CASSLGTDNTEAFF.

This clone was counted only a few times. In DNA form, the CDR3 reads TGTGCCAGCAGCTTAAGACCGGTGGACAGGGGCTCGGGTTGGACTGAAGCTTTCTTT. As protein: CASSLRPVDRGSGWTEAFF. The rearrangement links TRBV7-3 to TRBJ1-1; 9 bases are shared with TRBD1. V gave up 1 base and J gave up 5 bases; unmatched junction bases: 17. The germline V gene encodes CDR1 SGHTA and CDR2 FQGTGA. The CDR3 consists of 19 residues.

The V call is TRBV4-1, the J call TRBJ2-5; 11 bases match TRBD2. V lost 1 base, J lost 0 bases, and 1 base stayed unmatched. Per the germline V gene, CDR1 is MGHRA and CDR2 is YSYEKL. The CDR3 sequence is 16 residues long. The CDR3 protein is CASSQGLAGNQETQYF. CDR3 coding DNA: TGCGCCAGCAGCCAAGGACTAGCGGGAAACCAAGAGACCCAGTACTTC.

The V and J genes are TRBV4-1 and TRBJ1-1, with D uncertain. Trimming left V 1 base short and J 7 bases short, with 7 bases between. The CDR3 sequence is 12 residues long. Germline values: CDR1 MGHRA, CDR2 YSYEKL. This chain's CDR3 is CASSQVYGEAFF. Written as DNA, the CDR3 is TGCGCCAGCAGCCAAGTATATGGTGAAGCTTTCTTT.

The chain links TRBV6-1 to TRBJ2-7; TRBD1 matches 8 bases. CDR3 length: 14 amino acids. The trim removed 8 bases at V and 4 bases at J, leaving 10 bases unmatched. Per germline, CDR1 MNHNS and CDR2 SASEGT. The CDR3 DNA reads as TGTGCCAGCTCCCAACCGACAGGGGTGTACGAGCAGTACTTC. As protein: CASSQPTGVYEQYF.

The rearrangement uses TRBV10-3 and TRBJ1-1; 8 bases map to TRBD1. The germline CDR1 and CDR2 sequences are ENHRY and SYGVKD. The junction had 7 bases not matched to a gene; V was cut back by 5 bases and J by 8 bases. This CDR3 has 13 amino acids. For the CDR3, the DNA is TGTGCCATCAGTCCCGGACAGGGAGACGAAGCTTTCTTT. Encoded protein: CAISPGQGDEAFF.

V and J are TRBV6-5 and TRBJ2-3; D is unresolved. This CDR3 region has 11 residues. V was clipped by 8 bases and J by 6 bases, with 9 bases between them. Germline loops: CDR1 MNHEY, CDR2 SVGAGI. The CDR3 DNA sequence: TGTGCCAGCTTTGCTTTGGATACGCAGTATTTT. Its translation: CASFALDTQYF.

This clone occurred once. At one end the junction does not follow the germline gene, possibly because of a read error. The gene calls are TRBV6-5 and TRBJ2-4, with D possibly matching TRBD2 (6 bases). Germline-derived CDR1 and CDR2 are MNHEY and SVGAGI. The CDR3 runs to 14 residues. The CDR3 spells CASSPLSREGRKDF. CDR3 in DNA: TGTGCCAGCAGTCCTCTTTCCAGAGAAGGGAGGAAAGATTTC.

This chain uses TRBV7-2 with TRBJ2-5; D gene uncertain. The CDR3 length is 13 residues. With 5 bases removed from V and 5 bases from J, the gap between germline ends came to 12 bases. Germline V gives CDR1 SGHTA, CDR2 FQGNSA. The CDR3 nucleotides are TGTGCCAGCAGCACCCGACAATCCGAGACCCAGTACTTC. Translating it yields CASSTRQSETQYF.

J is TRBJ2-1 and V is TRBV5-5, with a tentative D call TRBD1 (5 bases). The germline V gene encodes CDR1 SGHKS and CDR2 YYEKEE (reference sequence). This CDR3 spans 16 amino acids. V lost 2 bases to trimming and J lost 3 bases, with 15 bases between them. The CDR3 DNA reads as TGTGCCAGCAGCTTCGCAGGGTCGCCGGGCTACAATGAGCAGTTCTTC. Amino acid sequence: CASSFAGSPGYNEQFF.

The gene calls are TRBV30 and TRBJ1-3, with 9 bases matching TRBD1. Per germline, CDR1 GTSNPN and CDR2 SVGIG (reference sequence). The V and J ends lost 8 bases and 4 bases, in that order; junction bases with no gene match: 6. CDR3 length equals 13 residues. The CDR3 spells CAGKGTGGNTIYF. For the CDR3, the DNA is TGTGCCGGAAAAGGGACAGGGGGAAACACCATATATTTT.